A selection of T cell receptor beta chains follows, all from one sample in a study of sequential checkpoint blockade in melanoma. TCRdb's copy holds only in-frame clones and misses some; the assay was immunoSEQ multiplex PCR. The repertoire consists of 15,000 to 20,000 clones, with around 77% occurring once and the leading ten covering roughly a fifth. Sequences were derived from CD8+ T cells sorted from blood (inferred from file names), sampled from a patient given nivolumab and ipilimumab in sequence. The receptors were gathered from a human donor with melanoma. The conserved cysteine and the conserved F or W are not part of the CDR3 here.

v_gene | CDR3aa
TRBV7-8 | ASSVDVAGVIYEQF
TRBV28 | ASSLPSGGTYEQY
TRBV5-6 | ASSLGLAGGLSFNEQF
TRBV5-4 | ASSLAYEQY
TRBV5-8 | ASSQGQSSYNEQF
TRBV25-1 | ASSEREGVFYGYT
TRBV5-1 | ASSLRRDEQF
TRBV6-1 | ASSEGRDRAGYT
TRBV11-3 | ASSLEWTGHESEQY
TRBV6-1 | ASSEYRAYEQY
TRBV6-4 | ASSPYYATNEKLF
TRBV6-1 | ASRRVNTEAF
TRBV19 | ATLPGGGSKNYGYT
TRBV5-1 | ASSWAGQGNEQY
TRBV6-6 | ASSRDNLNQPQH
TRBV7-8 | ASSLAAGQIYEQY
TRBV27 | ASSLSGLAGLEQY
TRBV19 | ASSPIGQGIEQY
TRBV28 | ASGDRIANNGYT
TRBV7-8 | ASSLKGTSREQY
TRBV11-2 | ASSLDRDGYT
TRBV15 | ATSSGRDVDEQF
TRBV4-1 | ASSSRDSYEQY
TRBV5-1 | ASGPEGAGNTIY
TRBV7-9 | ASSLGTGLRYGYT
TRBV2 | ASSGLAGGGPNEQF
TRBV5-8 | ASSTGQSSYNEQF
TRBV19 | ASSQSGSYYEQY
TRBV6-9 | ASSWGTGRNYGYT
TRBV7-6 | ASSETGVTDTQY
TRBV11-2 | ASTYARGSEAF
TRBV6-5 | ASSWGQGYEQY
TRBV7-8 | ATSTSGTWAGEQY
TRBV2 | ASSDQGRYNEQF
TRBV14 | ASSQKISRISSYEQY
TRBV27 | ASSLWSGGNEQY
TRBV9 | ASSVAGVGYT